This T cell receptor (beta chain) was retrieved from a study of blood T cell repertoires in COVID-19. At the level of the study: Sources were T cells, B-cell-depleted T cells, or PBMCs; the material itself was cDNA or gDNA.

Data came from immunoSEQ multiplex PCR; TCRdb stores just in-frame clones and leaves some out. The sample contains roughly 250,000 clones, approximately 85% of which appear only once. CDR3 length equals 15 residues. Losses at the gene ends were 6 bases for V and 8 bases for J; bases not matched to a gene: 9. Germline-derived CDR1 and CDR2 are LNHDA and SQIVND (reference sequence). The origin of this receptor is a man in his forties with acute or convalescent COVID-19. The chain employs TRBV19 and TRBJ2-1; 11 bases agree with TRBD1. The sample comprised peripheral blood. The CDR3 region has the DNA TGTGCCAGTAGAGCCCCGGGACAGGGGGGCGATGAGCAGTTCTTC. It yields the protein CASRAPGQGGDEQFF. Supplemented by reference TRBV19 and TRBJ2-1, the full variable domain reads DGGITQSPKYLFRKEGQNVTLSCEQNLNHDAMYWYRQDPGQGLRLIYYSQIVNDFQKGDIAEGYSVSREKKESFPLTVTSAQKNPTAFYLCASRAPGQGGDEQFFGPGTRLTVL.